This T cell receptor beta chain was sequenced in a study of T cells in Graves' hyperthyroidism and ophthalmopathy (dated by TCRdb to about 2019). Notes on the research overall: Peripheral blood samples were taken at the time of initial diagnosis, prior to any treatment. After sampling, hyperthyroidism patients received methimazole starting at 30 mg daily, and ophthalmopathy patients received high-dose intravenous methylprednisolone. Whether ophthalmopathy could be predicted prospectively was tested in an independent validation cohort made up of 18 hyperthyroidism patients plus 17 patients who later progressed to ophthalmopathy. The 75 to 100 discovery patients were divided at random into training and test sets in a 7:3 ratio. The paper reports TCR Vbeta CDR3 sequencing of some 140 peripheral blood samples: some 41 ophthalmopathy, about 75 hyperthyroidism and around 17 progressor patients. Thyroid tissue and blood T-cell repertoires from several Graves' hyperthyroidism patients were also compared in the study. To identify distinguishing TCR V-J signatures, a discovery cohort of about 95 patients was used, comprising 40 to 45 with Graves' ophthalmopathy and approximately 58 with stable Graves' hyperthyroidism.

The germline V gene (reference sequence) provides CDR1 LNHDA and CDR2 SQIVND. Measured from the cysteine to the phenylalanine, the CDR3 is 16 residues long. The entry retains the CDR3 DNA only, 48 bases that are in frame from base 1. The germline ends are 15 bases apart after V is trimmed by 5 bases and J by 1 base. The full study reports these points: No statistical method was used to set the sample size in advance, and investigators knew the group allocation. Ophthalmopathy was separated from stable hyperthyroidism by a 13 V-J signature model, with 85% to 90% sensitivity and 81% to 82% specificity obtained in cross-validation and 80%/75% obtained in testing. Most expanded thyroid clonotypes (frequency above 0.001) were also detected in blood, suggesting blood repertoires may reflect thyroid immune responses. In validation, the model predicted progression to ophthalmopathy with 55% to 71% sensitivity and about 72% specificity, a median of roughly seven months before onset.

Amplification of TCR beta CDR3 regions was carried out from RNA transcripts. The TCR CDR3 was subjected to a first round of RT-PCR using the HTBI primer set and the Qiagen OneStep RT-PCR kit. A second multiplex PCR round built the libraries, followed by size selection and purification. Libraries were sequenced paired-end with 100 bp reads on an Illumina HiSeq2000. The original pipeline was this. SOAPnuke was used to process the raw data, with reads discarded if the reads contained adapters or uncalled bases, had a mean Phred below 15, or lacked an exact constant-primer or identifier match. High-quality paired reads were merged using COPE v1.2.5, and each unique nucleotide sequence was defined as a clonotype. Clonotypes were aligned to IMGT TRBV, TRBD and TRBJ reference segments using MiTCR v1.1. Analysis was restricted to V-J combinations with a frequency above 0.0001, which covered roughly 99% of repertoires. A TCS score was defined as the ratio of F50 (clonal expansion) to E x V (chaos), with BLOSUM62-based TCRdist applied between CDR3 peptides within each V-J. Welch's t-statistics and random forest reduced fewer than 600 V-J features to 13, which were used in a naive Bayes classifier (R e1071). The public sequencing data were trimmed at Q25 with fastp and processed into clonotypes with MiXCR by TCRdb, which kept only in-frame beta chains. Every distinct CDR3 protein forms one entry, paired with its most common genes and DNA. TCRdb, rather than the study authors, made the V and J calls. In all, the sample holds tens of thousands of distinct CDR3 sequences, and approximately 50% of those were seen once. The top ten clones comprise 5.5% to 7.5% of the sample.

Hyperthyroidism patients were newly diagnosed, had a disease duration of under 2 months, and were aged 18 to 65 years. Patients with uncontrolled infections, other autoimmune diseases, pregnancy or lactation were excluded. Clinical symptoms, serum thyroxine and TRAb, thyroid ultrasound, and orbital computed tomography formed the basis for the diagnoses. For progressor patients, blood was drawn at the first diagnosis of hyperthyroidism, before any ophthalmopathy symptoms had appeared. PBMCs were separated from roughly 10 ml of fresh peripheral blood using Ficoll-Paque density gradient centrifugation. Progressor patients were initially diagnosed with Graves' hyperthyroidism and developed ophthalmopathy during follow-up. Total RNA was extracted with Trizol reagent, and quality was checked on an Agilent 2100 Bioanalyzer. This clonotype was counted many times. The target of this receptor is not known. Base qualities are not recorded, but no much larger clone differs from it by a single base.

Sequenced sample: blood. The TCR was taken from a woman aged 45-65 years with Graves' hyperthyroidism that later progressed to Graves' ophthalmopathy. The chain links TRBV19 with TRBJ2-1, with no reliable assignment of the D segment. The nucleotide sequence is given as TGTGCCAGTAGTGCTTCCGACCAAACGTCCTACAATGAGCAGTTCTTC. This gives the protein CASSASDQTSYNEQFF.